This TCR beta chain was profiled in a study of breast tumors, draining lymph nodes, adjacent tissues. General observations from the study: Compared with basal-like, luminal-like tumors shared significantly more repertoire with nontumor tissue.

Comments on this clonotype: Its antigen remains unknown.

Germline CDR1 is KGHDR and CDR2 is SFDVKD. Trimming took off 12 bases at V and 4 bases at J, with 15 bases between the two ends. This CDR3 has 13 residues. MiXCR, applied by TCRdb to the multiplex PCR reads, yields one record per CDR3 protein. The sample has 60,000 to 65,000 distinct CDR3 sequences, approximately 62% seen once. This chain connects TRBV24-1 to TRBJ1-5; TRBD1 might be the D (6 bases). Sequenced: breast tumor tissue. The sequence was obtained from a female donor with breast cancer. Some clones in this sample may be carry-over from other donors' samples. As DNA, the CDR3 is TGTGCCGGCGGGGGGGCAGAAAATCAGCCCCAGCATTTT. It encodes CAGGGAENQPQHF.